The entry below gives a single TCR beta chain sequence along with its context. The sample originates from a study of T cell changes during pregnancy in multiple sclerosis. The repertoire was sequenced with immunoSEQ multiplex PCR; TCRdb's copy has only in-frame clones and lacks some. The table includes some 38,000 clones, around 91% detected once. The sample here was CD4+ T cells from peripheral blood mononuclear cells, taken in the second trimester of pregnancy. This TCR derives from a female donor in good health, enrolled as a control in a pregnancy study.

CDR3 coding DNA: TGTGCCAGCTCTAACGCTGAAGCTTTCTTT. This codes for CASSNAEAFF. The chain is built from TRBV6-1 and TRBJ1-1; no reliable D call. Germline CDR1 MNHNS, CDR2 SASEGT. The CDR3 is made up of 10 amino acids. Trimming removed 8 bases at V and 6 bases at J, with 7 bases between.